This TCR beta chain stems from a study of metastatic and nonmetastatic thyroid tumors. Study in general: Repertoires were compared across blood and tumor or nodule tissue from malignant and benign thyroid patients. Study conclusions and caveats: Reported TCR beta diversity, measured in blood and tumor, was significantly higher for malignant thyroid tumors than for benign nodules.

In the original workflow: In papillary thyroid cancer, a distant-metastasis classifier was built using CDR3 differences across clinicopathological groups. TCRdb reprocessed the PCR reads via MiXCR. These V and J calls are TCRdb output, not the study's own analysis. The sample contains about 24,000 clones, about a quarter of which appear only once. Each patient went into thyroid surgery without having received any treatment. For this clone: What it recognizes is unknown.

The CDR3 covers 15 residues. V gave up 0 bases and J gave up 2 bases, with 10 bases separating them. Germline values: CDR1 SGHRS, CDR2 YFSETQ. The rearrangement uses TRBV5-1 and TRBJ2-3, with D tentatively TRBD1 (5 bases). This TCR was recovered from a male donor with papillary thyroid cancer or a benign thyroid nodule (not recorded which). Some clones in this sample may be carry-over from other donors' samples. Input material: blood. The CDR3 is CASSLVGRVTDTQYF. For the CDR3, the DNA is TGCGCCAGCAGCTTGGTCGGCAGGGTCACAGATACGCAGTATTTT.